This record looks at one T cell receptor (beta chain) sequence and its context. Measured with immunoSEQ multiplex PCR; TCRdb has only the in-frame clones, and not every one. The data contain roughly 50,000 clones, approximately 92% of them seen just once; the ten biggest clones take up approximately 0.25%. This entry comes from a study of T cell changes during pregnancy in multiple sclerosis. The sequence came from a female donor with multiple sclerosis, enrolled in a pregnancy study. This material consisted of CD4+ T cells from peripheral blood mononuclear cells, taken in the third trimester of pregnancy.

The CDR3 nucleotides read TGTGCCAGTAGTAGAGGGGGTCTTAATTCACCCCTCCACTTT. Residues: CASSRGGLNSPLHF. This chain joins TRBV19 and TRBJ1-6, with D perhaps matching TRBD1 (6 bases). The length of the CDR3 is 14 residues. Germline V gene data show CDR1 as LNHDA and CDR2 as SQIVND (reference sequence). Trimming removed 4 bases at V and 6 bases at J, with 10 bases between.